Listed below are T cell receptor beta chains from one sample, sequenced in a study of T-cell reconstitution after alpha-beta-depleted transplantation in children. TCRdb reprocessed the PCR reads via MiXCR and lists one record per CDR3 protein. Of around 300,000 distinct CDR3 sequences in the sample, approximately 23% were seen once. The sample in question was PBMCs, mostly from graft donor cells, obtained 180 days after TCRalphabeta/CD19-depleted stem cell transplant. Every receptor here comes from a male patient aged 10 to 17 who had a stem cell transplant for acute lymphoblastic leukemia, so the T cells may come from the graft donor. CDR3s include the opening cysteine and the closing phenylalanine or tryptophan. The order of the fields is V gene, D gene, clone size, J gene, CDR3 length, CDR3 protein, CDR3 DNA. D genes are given only for firm matches. Some rows have no size entry. The others give once, few or many, or a class for an expanded clone.

V: TRBV13
D: -
size: -
J: TRBJ2-1
length: 18
CDR3: CASSLARTLSSSYNEQFF
DNA: TGTGCCAGCAGCTTAGCCCGGACTCTCTCGAGCTCCTACAATGAGCAGTTCTTC

V: TRBV12-3/TRBV12-4
D: TRBD2
size: -
J: TRBJ2-3
length: 15
CDR3: CASSPTSGRADTQYF
DNA: TGTGCCAGCAGCCCGACTAGCGGGAGGGCAGATACGCAGTATTTT

V: TRBV7-6
D: -
size: many
J: TRBJ2-5
length: 15
CDR3: CASSLGGTSRETQYF
DNA: TGTGCCAGCAGCTTAGGGGGGACCTCGAGAGAGACCCAGTACTTC

V: TRBV5-1
D: -
size: many
J: TRBJ2-1
length: 15
CDR3: CASSLEARAYNEQFF
DNA: TGCGCCAGCAGCTTGGAAGCGAGAGCCTACAATGAGCAGTTCTTC

V: TRBV20-1
D: -
size: -
J: TRBJ1-2
length: 11
CDR3: CSAEDRGGYTF
DNA: TGCAGTGCCGAAGATCGAGGGGGGTACACCTTC

V: TRBV4-2
D: -
size: few
J: TRBJ2-3
length: 15
CDR3: CASRVGTSSTDTQYF
DNA: TGTGCCAGCAGAGTGGGGACGTCTAGCACAGATACGCAGTATTTT

V: TRBV28
D: -
size: -
J: TRBJ1-2
length: 10
CDR3: CASSLGAATF
DNA: TGTGCCAGCAGTTTAGGGGCAGCCACCTTC

V: TRBV5-1
D: -
size: many
J: TRBJ2-1
length: 12
CDR3: CASSPWGYEQFF
DNA: TGCGCCAGCAGCCCCTGGGGGTATGAGCAGTTCTTC

V: TRBV18
D: -
size: -
J: TRBJ2-5
length: 15
CDR3: CASSPRLGYGETQYF
DNA: TGTGCCAGCTCACCTCGTCTGGGTTACGGAGAGACCCAGTACTTC

V: TRBV9
D: -
size: -
J: TRBJ2-5
length: 14
CDR3: CASSPSSLGETQYF
DNA: TGTGCCAGCAGCCCCTCTAGTTTGGGAGAGACCCAGTACTTC

V: TRBV4-1
D: TRBD2
size: few
J: TRBJ2-1
length: 14
CDR3: CASSPSGRKDEQFF
DNA: TGCGCCAGCAGCCCCAGCGGGAGAAAGGATGAGCAGTTCTTC

V: TRBV7-6
D: -
size: few
J: TRBJ1-5
length: 17
CDR3: CASSLAFGGIGNQPQHF
DNA: TGTGCCAGCAGCTTAGCATTCGGGGGTATAGGAAATCAGCCCCAGCATTTT

V: TRBV27
D: TRBD2
size: few
J: TRBJ2-3
length: 18
CDR3: CASRGLAGGLRSTDTQYF
DNA: TGTGCCAGCAGGGGGCTAGCGGGAGGGCTAAGATCCACAGATACGCAGTATTTT

V: TRBV9
D: -
size: -
J: TRBJ2-1
length: 15
CDR3: CASSVVGQGSNEQFF
DNA: TGTGCCAGCAGCGTAGTCGGGCAGGGTAGCAATGAGCAGTTCTTC

V: TRBV15
D: -
size: -
J: TRBJ2-3
length: 11
CDR3: CATSRDNAQYF
DNA: TGTGCCACCAGCAGAGATAACGCGCAGTATTTT

V: TRBV4-1
D: -
size: -
J: TRBJ2-7
length: 14
CDR3: CASSQVTNGARQYF
DNA: TGCGCCAGCAGCCAAGTGACCAACGGGGCTAGGCAGTACTTC

V: TRBV29-1
D: -
size: -
J: TRBJ2-7
length: 11
CDR3: CSGGNGHEQYF
DNA: TGCAGCGGGGGTAATGGACACGAGCAGTACTTC

V: TRBV12-3/TRBV12-4
D: TRBD1
size: -
J: TRBJ1-5
length: 16
CDR3: CASSPWDRGPDQPQHF
DNA: TGTGCCAGCAGTCCCTGGGACAGGGGGCCAGATCAGCCCCAGCATTTT

V: TRBV5-5
D: -
size: -
J: TRBJ2-1
length: 16
CDR3: CASSSQEGSSYNEQFF
DNA: TGTGCCAGCAGCTCTCAGGAGGGAAGCTCCTACAATGAGCAGTTCTTC

V: TRBV20-1
D: -
size: few
J: TRBJ2-5
length: 14
CDR3: CSAREPHEQETQYF
DNA: TGCAGTGCCCGGGAGCCCCACGAACAAGAGACCCAGTACTTC

V: TRBV18
D: TRBD1
size: -
J: TRBJ2-7
length: 16
CDR3: CASSPPRDRTTYEQYF
DNA: TGTGCCAGCTCACCACCCCGGGACAGGACAACCTACGAGCAGTACTTC

V: TRBV7-6
D: TRBD1
size: -
J: TRBJ1-2
length: 16
CDR3: CASSPPVRTGMGGYTF
DNA: TGTGCCAGCAGCCCCCCCGTAAGGACAGGGATGGGCGGCTACACCTTC

V: TRBV5-1
D: -
size: few
J: TRBJ1-1
length: 15
CDR3: CASSLKAGWDTEAFF
DNA: TGCGCCAGCAGCTTGAAGGCAGGGTGGGACACTGAAGCTTTCTTT

V: TRBV7-9
D: -
size: -
J: TRBJ1-1
length: 17
CDR3: CASSPSGFGIFNTEAFF
DNA: TGTGCCAGCAGCCCCAGTGGGTTTGGAATATTTAACACTGAAGCTTTCTTT

V: TRBV20-1
D: TRBD1
size: -
J: TRBJ1-1
length: 17
CDR3: CSVGTGESKLLRTEAFF
DNA: TGCAGTGTGGGGACAGGGGAATCAAAACTGCTTCGGACTGAAGCTTTCTTT

V: TRBV6-5
D: -
size: once
J: TRBJ1-1
length: 11
CDR3: CASSYGGEAFF
DNA: TGTGCCAGCAGTTACGGTGGTGAAGCTTTCTTT

V: TRBV6-1
D: -
size: -
J: TRBJ1-5
length: 15
CDR3: CASSKGRYSNQPQHF
DNA: TGTGCCAGCAGCAAGGGCCGTTATAGCAATCAGCCCCAGCATTTT

V: TRBV5-1
D: TRBD2
size: few
J: TRBJ2-1
length: 15
CDR3: CASSLTLAGEVTRFF
DNA: TGCGCCAGCAGCTTAACACTAGCGGGAGAAGTAACGAGGTTCTTC

V: TRBV4-1
D: TRBD1
size: -
J: TRBJ2-7
length: 14
CDR3: CASSPQGQLYEQYF
DNA: TGCGCCAGCAGCCCCCAGGGACAGCTTTACGAGCAGTACTTC

V: TRBV9
D: -
size: -
J: TRBJ2-2
length: 14
CDR3: CASSPFFSTGELFF
DNA: TGTGCCAGCAGCCCCTTTTTCTCGACCGGGGAGCTGTTTTTT

V: TRBV2
D: TRBD1
size: -
J: TRBJ2-7
length: 18
CDR3: CASSERVTATGAPYEQYF
DNA: TGTGCCAGCAGTGAAAGGGTGACCGCGACAGGGGCCCCCTACGAGCAGTACTTC

V: TRBV27
D: TRBD1
size: -
J: TRBJ1-1
length: 14
CDR3: CASSYSRGHTEAFF
DNA: TGTGCCAGCAGTTATTCCAGGGGGCACACTGAAGCTTTCTTT

V: TRBV5-1
D: -
size: -
J: TRBJ2-7
length: 19
CDR3: CASSWEDPTGPSGPYEQYF
DNA: TGCGCCAGCAGCTGGGAGGACCCGACGGGACCGTCGGGGCCCTACGAGCAGTACTTC

V: TRBV29-1
D: -
size: few
J: TRBJ2-7
length: 14
CDR3: CSVELPGHGYEQYF
DNA: TGCAGCGTTGAGCTGCCGGGACACGGTTACGAGCAGTACTTC

V: TRBV29-1
D: -
size: -
J: TRBJ1-2
length: 9
CDR3: CSPPYGYTF
DNA: TGCAGCCCTCCGTATGGCTACACCTTC

V: TRBV12-3/TRBV12-4
D: TRBD1
size: -
J: TRBJ1-1
length: 16
CDR3: CASSSRDSNMNTEAFF
DNA: TGTGCCAGCAGCAGCCGGGACAGCAACATGAACACTGAAGCTTTCTTT

V: TRBV5-6
D: -
size: -
J: TRBJ2-2
length: 16
CDR3: CASSLLPRFDTGELFF
DNA: TGTGCCAGCAGCTTGCTGCCCCGCTTCGACACCGGGGAGCTGTTTTTT